These 16 T cell receptor beta chains share one sample of origin, sequenced in a study of T cell repertoires in cytomegalovirus infection. Their target antigens are unknown. TCRdb called the reads again in MiXCR, with one record for every CDR3 protein. The sample carries about 920,000 distinct CDR3 sequences, roughly a third recorded once. The sequencing used cultured CD8+ T cells from PBMCs, collected from culture after CMV antigen stimulation. The receptors stem from a human donor in good health (CMV status not recorded). Some clones in this sample may be carry-over from other donors' samples.

The chain joins TRBV7-9 to TRBJ1-2; TRBD1 is a possible D gene (5 bases). The CDR3 loop spans 16 amino acids. The V gene lost 6 bases and the J gene lost 5 bases, with 22 bases spanning the gap. Looked up from germline, CDR1 is SEHNR and CDR2 is FQNEAQ (reference sequence). CDR3 protein: CASRVTEGTGRYGYTF. In DNA form, the CDR3 reads TGTGCCAGCAGAGTTACAGAAGGAACAGGCCGATATGGCTACACCTTC.

The chain combines TRBV5-3 with TRBJ2-1; a possible D gene is TRBD2 (6 bases). TRBV5-3 is an ORF for which the function is uncertain. V gave up 8 bases and J gave up 9 bases, with 21 bases separating them. The CDR3 length is 14 residues. The CDR3 sequence: CASSLFLVGGEQFF. In DNA, the CDR3 is TGTGCCAGCAGCCTCTTCCTCGTGGGGGGTGAGCAGTTCTTC.

The genes are TRBV28 and TRBJ2-1; 10 nucleotides line up with TRBD2. Trimming took 5 bases from V and 1 from J; bases not matched to a gene: 11. The CDR3 extends over 18 amino acids. CDR1 is MDHEN and CDR2 is SYDVKM in the germline V gene. Here the CDR3 reads CASSPGTSDYRSYNEQFF. The CDR3 nucleotides are TGTGCCAGCAGTCCAGGGACTAGCGATTATCGTTCCTACAATGAGCAGTTCTTC.

This sequence joins TRBV7-9 and TRBJ2-5; D is unresolved. Germline V CDR1 and CDR2: SEHNR, FQNEAQ (reference sequence). This CDR3 has 15 amino acids. Trimming cost V 4 bases and J 2 bases, with 14 bases left between them. The CDR3 sequence is CASSSGPDSQETQYF. CDR3 nucleotide sequence: TGTGCCAGCAGCTCAGGACCAGACTCGCAAGAGACCCAGTACTTC.

The chain links TRBV18 to TRBJ2-2; D ambiguous. Germline V gives CDR1 KGHSH, CDR2 LQKENI. V lost 3 bases and J 7 bases, leaving 9 bases between the germline ends. The CDR3 totals 13 residues. CDR3: CASSPTAVGELFF. The CDR3, as DNA: TGTGCCAGCTCACCTACGGCTGTCGGGGAGCTGTTTTTT. The full variable domain, rest sourced from reference TRBV18 and TRBJ2-2, is NAGVMQNPRHLVRRRGQEARLRCSPMKGHSHVYWYRQLPEEGLKFMVYLQKENIIDESGMPKERFSAEFPKEGPSILRIQQVVRGDSAAYFCASSPTAVGELFFGEGSRLTVL.

The chain uses TRBV4-1 and TRBJ2-1, with 7 bases lining up with TRBD1. The germline V gene has CDR1 MGHRA and CDR2 YSYEKL. This CDR3 spans 14 amino acids. Trimming took 3 bases from V and 8 from J; bases not matched to a gene: 7. CDR3 in amino acids: CASSHPTGRDEQFF. The CDR3 nucleotides read TGCGCCAGCAGCCACCCGACAGGGCGGGATGAGCAGTTCTTC.

The chain combines TRBV6-2 or TRBV6-3 with TRBJ1-2, with D unresolved. V shed 8 bases and J shed 3 bases, with 13 bases lying between them. This CDR3 region has 13 residues. Germline CDR1 is MNHEY and CDR2 is SVGEGT. The CDR3 loop reads CASGPRGDYGYTF. Written as DNA, the CDR3 is TGTGCCAGCGGGCCCCGTGGGGACTATGGCTACACCTTC.

The chain carries TRBV7-9 and TRBJ2-2, with no clear D. There are 14 residues in the CDR3. The V end lost 0 bases, the J end lost 6 bases, and 8 bases lay between the germline ends. CDR1 SEHNR and CDR2 FQNEAQ come from the germline V gene (reference sequence). CDR3 DNA sequence: TGTGCCAGCAGCTTAGCAGCGCAGCCCGGGGAGCTGTTTTTT. It specifies CASSLAAQPGELFF.

This clonotype has more than one count but fewer than ten. The rearrangement uses TRBV6-2 or TRBV6-3 and TRBJ2-7; possible D gene TRBD1, 6 bases. The CDR3 runs 14 residues. Trimming shortened V by 6 bases and J by 3 bases, and 15 bases separated the two germline ends. Germline assignment: CDR1 MNHEY and CDR2 SVGEGT. CDR3 sequence reads: CASRKGQTNYEQYV. In DNA form, the CDR3 reads TGTGCCAGCAGAAAAGGACAGACAAACTACGAGCAGTACGTC.

A single count supports this clonotype. The rearrangement links TRBV5-6 to TRBJ2-1; 11 nucleotides line up with TRBD2. After removal of 3 bases from V and 3 bases from J, the junction contained 5 bases not matched to a gene. Per germline, CDR1 SGHDT and CDR2 YYEEEE. This CDR3 region has 16 residues. CDR3 loop: CASSSASGGIYNEQFF. The CDR3 DNA reads TGTGCCAGCAGCTCGGCTAGCGGGGGGATCTACAATGAGCAGTTCTTC.

This clonotype has just a few counts. V usage is TRBV4-3 and J usage is TRBJ1-6; D call uncertain. Trimming stripped 8 bases from V and 15 bases from J, with 20 bases between. The germline V gene encodes CDR1 LGHNA and CDR2 YSLEER. The CDR3 is 13 amino acids. The CDR3 is CASSYAAWDDLHF. The CDR3 DNA is TGCGCCAGCTCTTACGCGGCTTGGGATGACCTCCACTTT.

V is TRBV29-1 and J is TRBJ2-5; D ambiguous. Between the trimmed V and J ends, which lost 2 bases and 1 base, there was a span of 14 bases. CDR3 size: 15 residues. Per the germline V gene, CDR1 is SQVTM and CDR2 is ANQGSEA. The CDR3 DNA reads as TGCAGCGTTGAACCTCGAAGGCGGTCCCAAGAGACCCAGTACTTC. The encoded protein is CSVEPRRRSQETQYF.

This rearrangement joins TRBV28 to TRBJ2-3, with TRBD1 matching 8 bases. Per germline, CDR1 MDHEN and CDR2 SYDVKM. The CDR3 is made up of 18 amino acids. After removal of 3 bases from V and 0 bases from J, the junction contained 11 bases not matched to a gene. Written as DNA, the CDR3 is TGTGCCAGCAGTTTCCTACTCCAGGGGGCAGTGAGCACAGATACGCAGTATTTT. This codes for CASSFLLQGAVSTDTQYF.

This clonotype was counted between two and nine times. The V call is TRBV12-3 or TRBV12-4, the J call TRBJ1-1; D call uncertain. The V end lost 7 bases, the J end lost 6 bases, and 15 bases lay between the germline ends. This CDR3 is 13 amino acids long. The CDR3 region has the DNA TGTGCCAGCACCATGATGGGCACGGCTGAAGCTTTCTTT. It translates to CASTMMGTAEAFF.

Regarding this clonotype: This may stem from a read error, because a much larger clone lies one nucleotide away. The V and J genes are TRBV7-9 and TRBJ1-5; a weak D match, TRBD1 (5 bases). Per germline, CDR1 SEHNR and CDR2 FQNEAQ (reference sequence). The CDR3 has 17 amino acids. CDR3 loop: CANSSEAGLPSNQPQHF. Here the CDR3 DNA reads TGTGCCAACAGCTCAGAAGCGGGACTTCCTAGCAATCAGCCCCAGCATTTT.

In this sample, this clonotype turned up a few times. The gene calls are TRBV10-3 and TRBJ2-1, with D perhaps matching TRBD1 or TRBD2 (5 bases each). The CDR3 has 12 residues. V lost 6 bases, J lost 3 bases, and 6 bases lay in between. Germline V gene sequence: CDR1 ENHRY, CDR2 SYGVKD. CDR3 residues: CAIRGVYNEQFF. In DNA, the CDR3 is TGTGCCATCAGGGGGGTCTACAATGAGCAGTTCTTC.